The rows below give T cell receptor beta chains drawn from one sample of a study of blood T cells in healthy people across ages. TCRdb re-called the 5' RACE reads through MiXCR, storing one row per CDR3 protein. The sample has about 1.6 million distinct CDR3 sequences, roughly 30% seen once. Sequences were obtained from blood. These receptors all come from a woman in her 30s in good health. The CDR3 runs from the conserved cysteine through the conserved F or W. The D gene is left open where the match is weak. Expanded clones get a size class; other rows say once, few or many, or leave the size out.

j_gene,d_gene,v_gene,abundance,CDR3aa,CDR3nt
TRBJ2-1,TRBD2,TRBV7-2,.,CASRLGLAGAKGLNEQFF,TGTGCCAGCAGGTTAGGACTAGCGGGAGCGAAAGGCTTAAATGAGCAGTTCTTC
TRBJ2-7,TRBD1,TRBV27,.,CASSAPGTGDSRAREQYF,TGTGCCAGCAGCGCCCCCGGGACAGGGGATAGTCGGGCCCGCGAGCAGTACTTC
TRBJ2-3,.,TRBV13,.,CASSLTRADTQYF,TGTGCCAGCAGCTTAACCAGGGCAGATACGCAGTATTTT
TRBJ2-7,.,TRBV12-3/TRBV12-4,.,CASSAKLVSSYEQYF,TGTGCCAGCAGTGCAAAACTAGTATCCTCCTACGAGCAGTACTTC
TRBJ1-4,TRBD1,TRBV28,.,CASSLYRGSTNEKLFF,TGTGCCAGCAGTTTGTACAGGGGGAGTACTAATGAAAAACTGTTTTTT
TRBJ2-6,.,TRBV6-1,.,CASSEKGRTLSGANVLTF,TGTGCCAGCAGTGAGAAGGGGCGGACTTTGTCTGGGGCCAACGTCCTGACTTTC
TRBJ2-3,.,TRBV5-1,once,CADRPGGISTDTQYF,TGCGCCGACAGGCCAGGCGGTATTAGCACAGATACGCAGTATTTT
TRBJ2-1,TRBD2,TRBV6-6,.,CASQGLADDNEQFF,TGTGCCAGCCAAGGACTAGCGGACGACAATGAGCAGTTCTTC
TRBJ1-2,.,TRBV6-5,.,CAGSYSELANYGYTF,TGTGCCGGCAGTTACTCGGAATTGGCTAACTATGGCTACACCTTC
TRBJ1-5,.,TRBV30,.,CAWSDSAGYQPQHF,TGTGCCTGGAGCGATTCAGCAGGGTACCAGCCCCAGCATTTT
TRBJ1-2,.,TRBV29-1,few,CSVEDLEGTIYGYTF,TGCAGCGTTGAAGATCTAGAGGGGACAATCTACGGCTACACCTTC
TRBJ2-5,.,TRBV18,.,CASSPGGAGNQETQYF,TGTGCCAGCTCACCAGGGGGCGCGGGTAACCAAGAGACCCAGTACTTC
TRBJ1-6,.,TRBV20-1,few,CSAPTSFSSPLHF,TGCAGTGCCCCAACAAGTTTTAGTTCACCCCTCCACTTT
TRBJ1-5,.,TRBV7-2,.,CASSAYRDQPQHF,TGTGCCAGCAGCGCCTACAGGGATCAGCCCCAGCATTTT
TRBJ2-1,.,TRBV6-1,.,CASSPPDGRGEQFF,TGTGCCAGCAGCCCTCCTGACGGACGGGGAGAGCAGTTCTTC
TRBJ1-2,TRBD1,TRBV5-8,few,CASSFGGQGVGYTF,TGTGCCAGCAGCTTCGGGGGACAGGGGGTTGGCTACACCTTC
TRBJ1-6,.,TRBV27,.,CASSLTGVSYNSPLHF,TGTGCCAGCAGTTTAACGGGAGTCTCCTATAATTCACCCCTCCACTTT
TRBJ2-7,TRBD1,TRBV3-1,.,CASSQPGQGNEQYF,TGTGCCAGCAGCCAACCGGGACAGGGGAACGAGCAGTACTTC
TRBJ1-1,.,TRBV6-1,.,CASRVTKNTEAFF,TGTGCCAGCAGGGTCACTAAGAACACTGAAGCTTTCTTT
TRBJ2-1,.,TRBV10-3,few,CAIRDDLSNEQFF,TGTGCCATCAGGGACGATCTAAGCAATGAGCAGTTCTTC
TRBJ2-7,TRBD2,TRBV28,.,CASSRPAGPYEQYF,TGTGCCAGCAGTCGCCCAGCGGGGCCCTACGAGCAGTACTTC
TRBJ2-3,TRBD1,TRBV3-1,.,CASSRRFDRGGADTQYF,TGTGCCAGCAGCAGACGTTTCGACAGGGGGGGCGCAGATACGCAGTATTTT
TRBJ1-5,.,TRBV7-2,few,CASRAGNSNQPQHF,TGTGCCAGCAGGGCAGGTAATAGCAATCAGCCCCAGCATTTT
TRBJ2-5,.,TRBV11-2,few,CASSRVFGRFPQETQYF,TGTGCCAGCAGCCGGGTTTTCGGGAGATTCCCCCAAGAGACCCAGTACTTC
TRBJ2-7,.,TRBV30,.,CAWSAQKQDYSYEQYF,TGTGCCTGGAGTGCTCAAAAACAGGATTACTCCTACGAGCAGTACTTC
TRBJ2-7,.,TRBV20-1,.,CSATPIPGAGSYEQYF,TGCAGTGCAACCCCAATCCCAGGGGCAGGGTCCTACGAGCAGTACTTC
TRBJ2-3,TRBD2,TRBV29-1,.,CSVEMWEGEDTQYF,TGCAGCGTTGAAATGTGGGAGGGAGAAGATACGCAGTATTTT
TRBJ2-7,TRBD1,TRBV7-6,few,CASSVQGASAYEQYF,TGTGCCAGCAGCGTACAGGGGGCATCCGCCTACGAGCAGTACTTC
TRBJ2-7,.,TRBV12-3/TRBV12-4,.,CASSLGTEGLEQYF,TGTGCCAGCAGTTTAGGGACTGAAGGCCTCGAGCAGTACTTC